This TCR beta chain was sequenced in a study of vaccination and CD4 T cells after COVID-19. As for the study in general: The peptides that stimulated the cells were overlapping spike peptides from SARS-CoV-2, HCoV-NL63, HCoV-OC43 and HCoV-229E.

Treatment indicated: roughly 10-day PBMC culture with coronavirus spike peptide pools or control peptides (ViraFEST assay). Pre-COVID-19 pandemic sampling (2011-2018) yielded the unexposed donor's CD4+ T cells. First, ViraFEST expanded antigen-specific T cells with peptide pools, and next it sequenced the TCRs. Germline CDR1 and CDR2: LNHDA and SQIVND (reference sequence). The ends lost 6 bases at V and 5 bases at J; junction bases unmatched: 10. The CDR3 spans 16 residues. Turning to this clonotype: Its antigen is currently unknown.

Oncomine TCR Beta short-read sequencing was applied to DNA from cultured CD4+ T cells. Scientists extracted genomic DNA from CD4+ T cells grown in culture. TCRdb reprocessed the PCR reads with MiXCR, giving one entry per CDR3 protein. The sample carries several thousand distinct CDR3 sequences, nearly 55% recorded once. The V call is TRBV19, the J call TRBJ2-2; TRBD1 matches at 9 bases. The specimen sequenced was CD4+ T cells from blood, cultured in vitro. The sequence was collected from a human donor in good health. Here the CDR3 reads CASSPGQGRRTGELFF. The CDR3 DNA follows: TGTGCCAGTAGCCCCGGACAGGGGAGGAGAACCGGGGAGCTGTTTTTT.